This T cell receptor (beta chain) was identified during a study of blood T cell repertoires in COVID-19. On the study more broadly: PBMCs, B-cell-depleted T cells, or T cells provided the cDNA or gDNA that made up the material.

This CDR3 has 13 amino acids. CDR1 GTSNPN and CDR2 SVGIG come from the germline V gene (reference sequence). Here immunoSEQ multiplex PCR was the method, and the copy in TCRdb shows in-frame clones only, minus some. The sample has 65,000 to 85,000 clones; roughly 80% are singletons. Regarding this clone: At one end, the junction sequence differs from germline, possibly due to a read error.

The sequence was obtained from a woman aged 55-70 years with acute or convalescent COVID-19. The sequenced material came from peripheral blood. This chain links TRBV30 with TRBJ1-5; D perhaps matches TRBD1 (6 bases). The CDR3: CAWSRGGKQPQHF. CDR3 bases: TGTGCCTGGAGTCGGGGGGGCAAGCAGCCCCAGCATTTT. Filled out from reference TRBV30 and TRBJ1-5, the complete variable domain reads SQTIHQWPATLVQPVGSPLSLECTVEGTSNPNLYWYRQAAGRGLQLLFYSVGIGQISSEVPQNLSASRPQDRQFILSSKKLLLSDSGFYLCAWSRGGKQPQHFGDGTRLSIL.